The rows below give T cell receptor beta chains drawn from one sample of a study of shared clonotypes between healthy human individuals. Method: immunoSEQ multiplex PCR; TCRdb's copy keeps in-frame clones and lacks some. The sample carries some 1.4 million clones, roughly 96% recorded once. Sequenced material: naive CD4+ T cells sorted from blood. These receptors originate from a man aged 30 to 39 in good health. Both conserved end residues are part of each CDR3. A D gene is named only where the DNA matches it firmly. Only some rows state a clone size, as once, few, many or a class for expanded clones.

V gene,J gene,D gene,clone size,CDR3 protein,CDR3 DNA
TRBV11-3,TRBJ1-3,TRBD1,-,CASSFGQGPGNTIYF,TGTGCCAGCAGCTTCGGACAGGGCCCTGGAAACACCATATATTTT
TRBV5-6,TRBJ1-5,-,-,CASSLASAEIWPQHF,TGTGCCAGCAGCTTGGCGTCAGCCGAAATTTGGCCCCAGCATTTT
TRBV5-1,TRBJ2-7,-,-,CASSLDFYEQYF,TGCGCCAGCAGCTTGGACTTCTACGAGCAGTACTTC
TRBV29-1,TRBJ2-3,-,-,CSVDDTDTQYF,TGCAGCGTTGACGATACAGATACGCAGTATTTT
TRBV15,TRBJ2-3,TRBD2,-,CATSRSGLASDTQYF,TGTGCCACCAGCAGATCGGGACTAGCATCAGATACGCAGTATTTT
TRBV5-1,TRBJ2-7,TRBD2,-,CASSSLGLAGYGEQYF,TGCGCCAGCAGCTCTCTGGGACTAGCGGGATATGGTGAGCAGTACTTC
TRBV5-5,TRBJ2-4,-,-,CASSRDPLAKNIQYF,TGTGCCAGCAGCAGGGACCCCCTGGCCAAAAACATTCAGTACTTC
TRBV2,TRBJ1-2,-,few,CASRWGKRGYTF,TGTGCCAGCAGATGGGGAAAACGTGGCTACACCTTC
TRBV28,TRBJ1-5,-,-,CASSLAGRSSQPQHF,TGTGCCAGCAGTTTAGCAGGGAGGTCTAGTCAGCCCCAGCATTTT
TRBV5-1,TRBJ2-3,TRBD1,once,CASSLETGVDTQYF,TGCGCCAGCAGCCTTGAGACAGGGGTAGATACGCAGTATTTT
TRBV18,TRBJ1-1,-,-,CASSQPGRKVNTEAFF,TGTGCCAGCTCACAGCCAGGGAGAAAGGTGAACACTGAAGCTTTCTTT
TRBV5-1,TRBJ2-5,-,once,CASSLAGGSGETQYF,TGCGCCAGCAGCTTGGCTGGGGGCTCGGGAGAGACCCAGTACTTC
TRBV27,TRBJ1-5,-,-,CASKRDRKSNQPQHF,TGTGCCAGCAAACGCGACAGGAAGAGCAATCAGCCCCAGCATTTT
TRBV5-1,TRBJ2-5,-,-,CASSLTGPQETQYF,TGCGCCAGCAGCCTTACAGGGCCCCAAGAGACCCAGTACTTC
TRBV19,TRBJ2-7,-,-,CASSGWAVPTYEQYF,TGTGCCAGTAGTGGGTGGGCAGTACCCACCTACGAGCAGTACTTC
TRBV6-1,TRBJ1-1,TRBD1,-,CASRVGTGGTEAFF,TGTGCCAGCAGGGTCGGGACAGGGGGAACTGAAGCTTTCTTT
TRBV4-1,TRBJ2-7,-,-,CASSQSLSYEQYF,TGCGCCAGCAGCCAATCCCTCTCCTACGAGCAGTACTTC
TRBV5-4,TRBJ2-7,-,-,CASSLGRSGVSYEQYF,TGTGCCAGCAGCTTGGGGCGTTCCGGCGTTTCCTACGAGCAGTACTTC
TRBV5-8,TRBJ2-3,TRBD2,-,CASSSGGLAGYTQYF,TGTGCCAGCAGCTCTGGGGGACTAGCGGGGTATACGCAGTATTTT
TRBV6-6,TRBJ2-7,TRBD2,-,CASTSRGLAGKEQYF,TGTGCCAGCACCAGTAGGGGACTAGCGGGAAAAGAGCAGTACTTC
TRBV15,TRBJ2-2,-,-,CATSRAGFQELFF,TGTGCCACCAGCAGAGCCGGGTTTCAGGAGCTGTTTTTT
TRBV29-1,TRBJ2-1,TRBD2,-,CSVGGTSVYNEQFF,TGCAGCGTTGGCGGGACTAGCGTTTACAATGAGCAGTTCTTC
TRBV28,TRBJ2-1,-,once,CASKSGQRYNEQFF,TGTGCCAGCAAGTCAGGACAGCGATACAATGAGCAGTTCTTC
TRBV4-1,TRBJ2-7,-,-,CASSSIGASSRYEQYF,TGCGCCAGCAGTTCCATCGGGGCCAGTTCACGTTACGAGCAGTACTTC
TRBV11-3,TRBJ2-2,-,-,CASSFGDTGELFF,TGTGCCAGCAGCTTTGGCGACACCGGGGAGCTGTTTTTT
TRBV5-5,TRBJ2-7,-,-,CASSLGGGGPYEQYF,TGTGCCAGCAGCTTGGGCGGAGGGGGTCCGTACGAGCAGTACTTC
TRBV7-2,TRBJ2-1,-,-,CASSFGTEQFF,TGTGCCAGCAGCTTTGGGACTGAGCAGTTCTTC
TRBV29-1,TRBJ2-7,TRBD1,-,CSVRQGSSYEQYF,TGCAGCGTCAGACAGGGTAGCTCCTACGAGCAGTACTTC
TRBV28,TRBJ2-2,TRBD1,-,CATRQGASTGELFF,TGTGCCACCCGACAGGGGGCGAGTACCGGGGAGCTGTTTTTT
TRBV10-1,TRBJ2-3,TRBD1,once,CASSVGQGADTQYF,TGCGCCAGCAGTGTGGGGCAGGGGGCAGATACGCAGTATTTT
TRBV9,TRBJ1-5,TRBD1,-,CASSPNPGTGGQPQHF,TGTGCCAGCAGCCCTAATCCCGGGACAGGGGGGCAGCCCCAGCATTTT
TRBV27,TRBJ2-1,-,-,CAPVGGIGGSSYNEQFF,TGTGCCCCCGTGGGGGGAATAGGGGGTAGCTCCTACAATGAGCAGTTCTTC
TRBV5-4,TRBJ2-7,TRBD2,-,CASSPRLAGGYEQYF,TGTGCCAGCAGCCCCCGACTAGCGGGAGGGTACGAGCAGTACTTC
TRBV5-4,TRBJ2-7,-,-,CASSSPRGEFYEQYF,TGTGCCAGCAGCTCCCCTAGAGGGGAATTCTACGAGCAGTACTTC
TRBV18,TRBJ1-5,-,once,CASSPSGSNQPQHF,TGTGCCAGCTCACCATCGGGAAGCAATCAGCCCCAGCATTTT
TRBV5-1,TRBJ2-5,TRBD2,-,CASSLARGTSYETQYF,TGCGCCAGCAGCTTGGCCCGCGGGACTAGCTACGAGACCCAGTACTTC
TRBV6-6,TRBJ2-7,TRBD2,-,CASSYRLADYEQYF,TGTGCCAGCAGTTACCGCCTAGCGGATTACGAGCAGTACTTC
TRBV2,TRBJ1-4,-,-,CASNEFNEKLFF,TGTGCCAGCAATGAATTTAATGAAAAACTGTTTTTT
TRBV15,TRBJ2-1,TRBD2,-,CATSETSGRPSSYNEQFF,TGTGCCACCAGCGAGACTAGCGGGAGACCAAGCTCCTACAATGAGCAGTTCTTC
TRBV28,TRBJ2-2,TRBD2,-,CASSSGLWSTGELFF,TGTGCCAGCAGTTCGGGACTATGGTCCACCGGGGAGCTGTTTTTT
TRBV5-1,TRBJ2-7,-,once,CASSLTTEGEQYF,TGCGCCAGCAGCTTGACGACGGAAGGCGAGCAGTACTTC
TRBV5-4,TRBJ1-4,TRBD1,-,CASSFSTGVGEKLFF,TGTGCCAGCAGCTTCTCGACAGGGGTAGGAGAAAAACTGTTTTTT
TRBV6-5,TRBJ1-5,-,-,CATQRGNSNQPQHF,TGTGCCACCCAACGCGGGAATAGCAATCAGCCCCAGCATTTT
TRBV7-8,TRBJ2-2,TRBD2,once,CASSPVWGGNTGELFF,TGTGCCAGCAGCCCAGTTTGGGGGGGAAACACCGGGGAGCTGTTTTTT
TRBV9,TRBJ2-5,-,-,CASSGGLANQETQYF,TGTGCCAGCAGCGGGGGTCTAGCGAACCAAGAGACCCAGTACTTC
TRBV7-8,TRBJ2-1,TRBD1,-,CASTPGQPFKDEQFF,TGTGCCAGCACCCCGGGACAGCCCTTTAAGGATGAGCAGTTCTTC
TRBV10-3,TRBJ1-1,-,-,CAISGGDTEAFF,TGTGCCATCAGTGGGGGAGACACTGAAGCTTTCTTT
TRBV2,TRBJ1-5,TRBD1,-,CASSETTGAAAQHF,TGTGCCAGCAGTGAAACGACAGGGGCGGCGGCCCAGCATTTT
TRBV10-3,TRBJ1-1,-,-,CAISERDPNTEAFF,TGTGCCATCAGTGAAAGGGACCCGAACACTGAAGCTTTCTTT